This T cell receptor (beta chain) came from a study of T cell responses to AZD1222 COVID-19 vaccine. CDR3 length: 14 amino acids. Germline CDR1 and CDR2: SGHDN and FVKESK. With 4 bases clipped from V and 7 bases from J, the junction kept 4 bases outside the gene matches. Clones were read by immunoSEQ multiplex PCR, and TCRdb kept only the in-frame ones, dropping some. The table has 130,000 to 150,000 clones, more than 75% seen once. This chain uses TRBV14 with TRBJ1-6; 7 nucleotides match TRBD1. The TCR was taken from an adult who received the AZD1222 COVID-19 vaccine. Sequencing was performed on peripheral blood, taken 28 days after the second AZD1222 dose. DNA of the CDR3: TGTGCCAGCAGCCGCGAGACAGGGAATTCACCCCTCCACTTT. As protein: CASSRETGNSPLHF.